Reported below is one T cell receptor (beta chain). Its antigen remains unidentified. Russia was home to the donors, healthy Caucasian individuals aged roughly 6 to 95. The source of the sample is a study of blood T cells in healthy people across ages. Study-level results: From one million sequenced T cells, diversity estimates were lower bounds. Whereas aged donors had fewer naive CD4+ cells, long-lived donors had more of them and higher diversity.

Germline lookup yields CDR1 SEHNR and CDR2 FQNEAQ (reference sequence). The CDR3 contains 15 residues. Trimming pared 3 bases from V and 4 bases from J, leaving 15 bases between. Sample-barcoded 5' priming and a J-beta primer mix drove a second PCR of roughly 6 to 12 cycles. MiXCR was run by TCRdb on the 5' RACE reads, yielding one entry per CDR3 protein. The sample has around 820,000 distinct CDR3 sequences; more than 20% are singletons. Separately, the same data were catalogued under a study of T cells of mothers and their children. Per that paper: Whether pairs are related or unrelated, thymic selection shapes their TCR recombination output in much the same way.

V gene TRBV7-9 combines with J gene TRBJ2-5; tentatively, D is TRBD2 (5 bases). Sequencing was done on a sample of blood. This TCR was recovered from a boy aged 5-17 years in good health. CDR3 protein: CASSFLRESGETQYF. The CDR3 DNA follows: TGTGCCAGCAGCTTTTTGAGGGAATCGGGAGAGACCCAGTACTTC.